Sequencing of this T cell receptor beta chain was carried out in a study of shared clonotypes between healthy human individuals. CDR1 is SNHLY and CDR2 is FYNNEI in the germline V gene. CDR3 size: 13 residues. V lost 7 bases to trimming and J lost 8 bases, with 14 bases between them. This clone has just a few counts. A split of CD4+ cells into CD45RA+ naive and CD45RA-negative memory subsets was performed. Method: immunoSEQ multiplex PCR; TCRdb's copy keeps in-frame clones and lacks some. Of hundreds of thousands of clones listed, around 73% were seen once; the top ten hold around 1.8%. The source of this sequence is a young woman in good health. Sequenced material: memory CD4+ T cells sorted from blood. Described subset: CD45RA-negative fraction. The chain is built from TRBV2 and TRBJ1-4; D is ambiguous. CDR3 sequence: CASNVRHQEKLFF. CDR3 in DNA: TGTGCCAGCAACGTCAGACACCAAGAAAAACTGTTTTTT.